The clone carrying this T cell receptor beta chain was detected many times. The antigen is undetermined. This entry comes from a study of T-cell reconstitution after alpha-beta-depleted transplantation in children. Findings and caveats of the study: Newly produced T cells mostly provided counts and TCRbeta diversity after one year, as hyperexpanded clones declined. Approximately two months post-transplant, alpha-beta T cells reportedly originated from several hundred expanded graft clones.

The authors prepared the TCRbeta library with unique molecular identifiers. MiXCR, run by TCRdb on the PCR reads, gives a single entry per CDR3 protein. This table has approximately 650,000 distinct CDR3 sequences, under 15% appearing once. The V and J ends lost 3 bases and 4 bases, in that order; junction bases with no gene match: 4. This CDR3 is 15 amino acids long. Per germline, CDR1 SEHNR and CDR2 FQNEAQ (reference sequence). The receptor comes from a girl aged 2 to 10 with congenital amegakaryocytic thrombocytopenia, due to receive a stem cell transplant. The input for sequencing was PBMCs, taken before TCRalphabeta/CD19-depleted stem cell transplant. V gene TRBV7-9 combines with J gene TRBJ2-7, with 12 bases matching TRBD2. CDR3 sequence: CASSLTSGGLYEQYF. The CDR3 nucleotides read TGTGCCAGCAGCTTGACTAGCGGGGGTCTATACGAGCAGTACTTC. The variable domain in full, with the rest retrieved from reference TRBV7-9 and TRBJ2-7, is DTGVSQNPRHKITKRGQNVTFRCDPISEHNRLYWYRQTLGQGPEFLTYFQNEAQLEKSRLLSDRFSAERPKGSFSTLEIQRTEQGDSAMYLCASSLTSGGLYEQYFGPGTRLTVT.